The clone carrying this T cell receptor (beta chain) has ten or more counts. Its antigen is unidentified. This entry comes from a study of T cells in Graves' hyperthyroidism and ophthalmopathy. Overall study: Initial diagnosis, before any treatment, was when peripheral blood was collected. General study findings and limits: Ophthalmopathy and stable hyperthyroidism were separated by a 13 V-J model.

RNA transcripts gave rise to amplified TCR beta CDR3 regions. HTBI primers were employed in a first-round RT-PCR of the TCR CDR3. TCRdb called the multiplex PCR reads again in MiXCR, with one record for every CDR3 protein. The sample lists about 570,000 distinct CDR3 sequences; 14% were seen once. Investigators excluded patients with uncontrolled infection, other autoimmune disease, pregnancy or lactation. The specimen sequenced was blood. The source of this sequence is a woman aged 40 to 50 with Graves' hyperthyroidism.

The CDR3 sequence: CASSGGQGIAFF. The CDR3 DNA reads as TGTGCCAGCAGTGGGGGACAGGGTATAGCTTTCTTT. The chain carries TRBV2 and TRBJ1-1; 9 nucleotides match TRBD1. The junction had 4 bases not matched to a gene; V was cut back by 4 bases and J by 10 bases. The CDR3 is made up of 12 amino acids. Germline loops: CDR1 SNHLY, CDR2 FYNNEI.